These T cell receptor beta chains were read from a single sample in a study of CD8 T cells in Susac syndrome. TCRdb reprocessed the immunoSEQ multiplex PCR reads with MiXCR, giving one entry per CDR3 protein. The sample includes roughly 180,000 distinct CDR3 sequences, roughly 94% of them seen just once. Sequencing input: CD4+ T cells from PBMCs. The receptor set was obtained from a human donor with Susac syndrome. Each CDR3 is given with its conserved first and last residue. Fields, in order: J gene, V gene, clone size, D gene, CDR3 DNA, CDR3 protein. A D gene is named only where the DNA matches it firmly. Some rows mark clone size as missing; the rest say once, few, many or name a class of expanded clone.

TRBJ1-5 TRBV6-6 NA NA TGTGCCAGCAGATCAGACCCGGCGCAGCCCCAGCATTTT CASRSDPAQPQHF
TRBJ2-1 TRBV20-1 NA TRBD2 TGCAGTGCTAGAGCGGGGGGGCTCGACAATGAGCAGTTCTTC CSARAGGLDNEQFF
TRBJ1-2 TRBV6-6 once NA TGTGCCAGCAGTTACTCCGGGGAATCGGGTGGCTACACCTTC CASSYSGESGGYTF
TRBJ1-1 TRBV15 NA NA TGTGCCACCAGACAGGGATTAGTCAGGGACACTGAAGCTTTCTTT CATRQGLVRDTEAFF
TRBJ2-2 TRBV2 once NA TGTGCCAGCAGTGAATTAGAGGAGGGGGCGAACACCGGGGAGCTGTTTTTT CASSELEEGANTGELFF
TRBJ2-2 TRBV19 NA TRBD2 TGTGCCAGAAGGGCGGGGGTCACCGGGGAGCTGTTTTTT CARRAGVTGELFF
TRBJ1-3 TRBV28 NA NA TGTGCCACCAGTGGAGGCACCATATATTTT CATSGGTIYF
TRBJ2-1 TRBV3-1 few NA TGTGCCAGCAGCCAAGGTGGGGCGGCGGTACATGAGCAGTTCTTC CASSQGGAAVHEQFF
TRBJ1-1 TRBV12-3/TRBV12-4 NA NA TGTGCCAGCAGTTTGGGGACGACAGGTGAAGCTTTCTTT CASSLGTTGEAFF
TRBJ2-7 TRBV29-1 NA TRBD1 TGCAGCGTTGCTCTGACAGGGGCCTACGAGCAGTACTTC CSVALTGAYEQYF
TRBJ1-4 TRBV30 NA NA TGTGCCTGGGGCCAAACCCGAAGTGAAAAACTGTTTTTT CAWGQTRSEKLFF
TRBJ2-7 TRBV12-3/TRBV12-4 NA TRBD2 TGTGCCAGCACTGACGGGGGGAATTCCTACGAGCAGTACTTC CASTDGGNSYEQYF
TRBJ1-6 TRBV11-2 NA NA TGTGCCAGCAGCTTTTGGACTGTTAATTCACCCCTCCACTTT CASSFWTVNSPLHF
TRBJ2-5 TRBV2 NA NA TGTGCCAGCAGTCGGACGGAGACCCAGTACTTC CASSRTETQYF
TRBJ1-4 TRBV4-1 NA NA TGCGCCAGCAGCCAAGATCGAAAACTGTTTTTT CASSQDRKLFF